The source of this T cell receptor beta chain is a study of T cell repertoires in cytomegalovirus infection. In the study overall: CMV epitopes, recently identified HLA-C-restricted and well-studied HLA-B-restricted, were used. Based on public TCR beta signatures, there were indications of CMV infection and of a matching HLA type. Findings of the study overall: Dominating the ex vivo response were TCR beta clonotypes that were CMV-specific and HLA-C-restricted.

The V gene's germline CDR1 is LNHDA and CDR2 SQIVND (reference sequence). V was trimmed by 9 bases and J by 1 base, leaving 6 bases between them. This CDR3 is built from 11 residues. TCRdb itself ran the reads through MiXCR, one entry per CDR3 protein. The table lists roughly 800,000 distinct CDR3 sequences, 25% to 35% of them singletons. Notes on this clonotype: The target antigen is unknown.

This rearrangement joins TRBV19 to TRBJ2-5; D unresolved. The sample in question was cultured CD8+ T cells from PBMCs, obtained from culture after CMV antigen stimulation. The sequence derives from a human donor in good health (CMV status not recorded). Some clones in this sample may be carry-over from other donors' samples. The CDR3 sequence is CASTFQETQYF. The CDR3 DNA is TGTGCCAGCACGTTCCAAGAGACCCAGTACTTC.